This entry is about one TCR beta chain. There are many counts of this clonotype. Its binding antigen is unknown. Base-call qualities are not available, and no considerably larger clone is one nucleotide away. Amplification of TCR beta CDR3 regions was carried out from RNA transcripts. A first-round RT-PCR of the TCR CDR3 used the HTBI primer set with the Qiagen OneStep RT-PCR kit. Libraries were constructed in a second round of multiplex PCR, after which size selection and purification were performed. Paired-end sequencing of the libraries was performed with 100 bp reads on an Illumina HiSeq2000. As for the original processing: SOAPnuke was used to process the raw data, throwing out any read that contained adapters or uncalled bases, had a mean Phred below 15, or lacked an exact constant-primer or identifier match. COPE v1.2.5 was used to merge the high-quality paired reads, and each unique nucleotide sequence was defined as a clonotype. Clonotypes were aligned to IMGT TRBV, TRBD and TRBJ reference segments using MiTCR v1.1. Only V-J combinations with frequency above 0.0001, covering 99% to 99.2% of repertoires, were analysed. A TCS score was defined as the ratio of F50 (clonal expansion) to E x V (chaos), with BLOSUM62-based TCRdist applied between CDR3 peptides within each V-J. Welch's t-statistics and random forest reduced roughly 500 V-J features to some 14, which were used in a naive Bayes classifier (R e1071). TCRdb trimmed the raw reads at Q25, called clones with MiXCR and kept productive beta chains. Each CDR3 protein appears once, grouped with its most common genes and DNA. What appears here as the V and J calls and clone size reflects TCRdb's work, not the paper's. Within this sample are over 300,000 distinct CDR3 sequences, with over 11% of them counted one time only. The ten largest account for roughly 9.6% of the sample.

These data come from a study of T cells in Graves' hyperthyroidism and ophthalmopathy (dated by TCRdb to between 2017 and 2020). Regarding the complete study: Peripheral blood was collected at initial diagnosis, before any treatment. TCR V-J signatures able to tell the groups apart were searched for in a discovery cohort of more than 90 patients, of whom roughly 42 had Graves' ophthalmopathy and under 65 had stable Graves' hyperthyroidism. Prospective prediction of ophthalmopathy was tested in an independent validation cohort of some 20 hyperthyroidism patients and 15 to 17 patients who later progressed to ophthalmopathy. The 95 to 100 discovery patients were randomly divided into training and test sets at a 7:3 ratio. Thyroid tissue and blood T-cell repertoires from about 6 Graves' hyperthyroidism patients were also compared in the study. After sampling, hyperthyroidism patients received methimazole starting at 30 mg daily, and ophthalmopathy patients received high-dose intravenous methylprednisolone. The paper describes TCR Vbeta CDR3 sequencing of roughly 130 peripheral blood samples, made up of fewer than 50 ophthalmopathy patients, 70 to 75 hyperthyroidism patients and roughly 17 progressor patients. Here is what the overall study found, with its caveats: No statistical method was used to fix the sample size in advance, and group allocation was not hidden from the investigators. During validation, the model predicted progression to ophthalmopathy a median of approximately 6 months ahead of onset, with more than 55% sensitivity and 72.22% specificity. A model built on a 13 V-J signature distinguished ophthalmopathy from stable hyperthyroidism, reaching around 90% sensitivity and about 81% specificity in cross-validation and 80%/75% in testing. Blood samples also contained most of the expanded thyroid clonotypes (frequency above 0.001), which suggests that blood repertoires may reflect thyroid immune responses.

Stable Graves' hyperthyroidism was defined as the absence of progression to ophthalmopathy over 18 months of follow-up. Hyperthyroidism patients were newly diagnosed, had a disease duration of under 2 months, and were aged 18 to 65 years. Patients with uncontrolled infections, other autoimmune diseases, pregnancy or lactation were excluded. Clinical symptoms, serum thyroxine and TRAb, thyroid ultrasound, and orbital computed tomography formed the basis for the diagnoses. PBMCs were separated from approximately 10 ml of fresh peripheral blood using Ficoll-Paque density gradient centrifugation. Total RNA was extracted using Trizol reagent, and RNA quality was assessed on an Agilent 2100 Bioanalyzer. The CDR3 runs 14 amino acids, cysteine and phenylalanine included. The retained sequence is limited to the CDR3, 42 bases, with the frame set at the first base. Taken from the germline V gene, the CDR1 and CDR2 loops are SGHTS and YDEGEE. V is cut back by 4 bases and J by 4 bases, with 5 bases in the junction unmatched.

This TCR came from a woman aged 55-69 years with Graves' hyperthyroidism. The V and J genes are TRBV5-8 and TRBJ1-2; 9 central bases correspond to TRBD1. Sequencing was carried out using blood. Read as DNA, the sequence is TGTGCCAGCAGCCCTGGGACAGGGAGCTATGGCTACACCTTC. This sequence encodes CASSPGTGSYGYTF.